This T cell receptor (beta chain) was sequenced in a study of blood T cell repertoires in COVID-19. Across the study: T cells, B-cell-depleted T cells, or PBMCs provided the cDNA or gDNA that served as material.

The CDR3 runs 16 residues. Germline loops: CDR1 LGHDT, CDR2 YNNKEL (reference sequence). With 0 bases clipped from V and 4 bases from J, the junction kept 7 bases outside the gene matches. This clone was recorded a few times. Adults between roughly 18 and 90 years of age took part from 24 US areas. Among Cohort 3 donors, those recovered had two negative PCRs, clearance, or symptom resolution. Original methodology: Estimation of nucleated cell counts relied on the amplification of reference gene primers. Sequencing was performed with immunoSEQ multiplex PCR; in TCRdb, only in-frame clones are kept and a portion is missing. V and J calls and clone size are given by that table; D and trimming were obtained from the DNA. The repertoire holds roughly 170,000 clones, with around four fifths as singletons.

The clonotype comes from a woman in her fifties or sixties who had recovered from COVID-19. The V and J genes are TRBV3-1 (or the pseudogene TRBV3-2) and TRBJ1-2; 8 bases line up with TRBD1. The sequencing input was PBMCs or T cells enriched from blood (not recorded which). The CDR3 DNA reads TGTGCCAGCAGCCAAGAAGCAACAGGGGGACTCTATGGCTACACCTTC. This gives the protein CASSQEATGGLYGYTF.